The sequence of this TCR beta chain was determined in a study of Graves' ophthalmopathy and Graves' hyperthyroidism. In this sample, this clonotype turned up many times. In germline, CDR1 is SNHLY, CDR2 FYNNEI. Trimming removed 6 bases from V and 4 bases from J, with 12 bases in between. This CDR3 contains 13 residues. Scientists amplified the TCR beta CDR3 regions from RNA transcripts. HTBI-primed RT-PCR formed the first round, and a multiplex PCR formed the second. TCRdb processed the multiplex PCR reads anew with MiXCR; each CDR3 protein has one entry. There are more than 550,000 distinct CDR3 sequences in the sample; just over 40% occur only once, and over 2.5% lies in the top ten.

This sequence originates from an adult man with Graves' ophthalmopathy. The sequenced sample was peripheral blood. The chain has TRBV2 and TRBJ1-2; D is unclear. The CDR3 sequence is CASSARQSYGYTF. CDR3 coding DNA: TGTGCCAGCAGCGCGAGGCAGAGCTATGGCTACACCTTC.